The 14 T cell receptor beta chains below were found in one sample sequenced in a study of CD8+ T cells in alopecia areata. Extracted RNA was reverse transcribed, and the resulting cDNA served as sequencing template. Assay used: immunoSEQ multiplex PCR; TCRdb lists only in-frame clones, some missing. This sample carries about 120,000 clones, 50% to 55% of them seen once, and the ten largest clones take roughly 0.5%. Treatment indicated: oral pan-JAK inhibitor, 5-10 mg twice daily. This sample comprised CD4+ T cells sorted from blood, obtained at week 4, from a patient treated with tofacitinib. The origin of the receptors is a human donor with alopecia areata.

The table lists this clone with a few counts. The chain has TRBV27 and TRBJ1-5; D unclear. The germline CDR1 and CDR2 sequences are MNHEY and SMNVEV (reference sequence). V was pared by 6 bases and J by 3 bases, with 12 bases between. The CDR3 spans 14 residues. In nucleotides, the CDR3 is TGTGCCAGCAGCCCAGGCTATACCAATCAGCCCCAGCATTTT. Translating it yields CASSPGYTNQPQHF.

The chain couples TRBV27 to TRBJ1-2; D is perhaps TRBD1 (5 bases). Germline V CDR1 and CDR2: MNHEY, SMNVEV (reference sequence). V lost 2 bases to trimming and J lost 7 bases, with 11 bases between them. The CDR3 is 13 residues long. CDR3 residues: CASSLPGGGGYTF. The CDR3 region has the DNA TGTGCCAGCAGTTTACCGGGGGGTGGTGGCTACACCTTC.

The chain carries TRBV27 and TRBJ1-2; 10 bases agree with TRBD1. The CDR3 totals 14 residues. V was clipped by 3 bases and J by 5 bases; unmatched bases: 3. CDR1 and CDR2 from the germline V gene are MNHEY and SMNVEV (reference sequence). CDR3 region: CASSFRTGGYGYTF. The CDR3 DNA is TGTGCCAGCAGTTTCCGGACAGGGGGGTATGGCTACACCTTC.

The chain uses TRBV7-7 and TRBJ2-3; TRBD2 matches 9 bases. Per germline, CDR1 SSHAT and CDR2 FNYEAQ (reference sequence). This CDR3 spans 14 amino acids. The CDR3 nucleotides read TGTGCTAGTGGGAAAGCGGGAGGACCGAATACGCAGTATTTT. It specifies CASGKAGGPNTQYF.

The rearrangement uses TRBV6-5 and TRBJ1-2; the D gene is possibly TRBD1 (6 bases). Germline V gene lookup returns CDR1 MNHEY and CDR2 SVGAGI. The CDR3 has 15 residues. The V gene lost 6 bases and the J gene lost 4 bases, with 18 bases spanning the gap. CDR3: CASRINRDYSYGYTF. CDR3 in DNA: TGTGCCAGCAGGATCAACAGGGATTATAGCTATGGCTACACCTTC.

This chain connects TRBV29-1 to TRBJ2-7; D unresolved. Germline lookup yields CDR1 SQVTM and CDR2 ANQGSEA. V was pared by 4 bases and J by 4 bases, with 14 bases between. The CDR3 sequence is 13 residues long. Here the CDR3 reads CSVGGGPIYEQYF. Here the CDR3 DNA reads TGCAGCGTTGGAGGCGGCCCCATTTACGAGCAGTACTTC.

V and J are TRBV7-3 and TRBJ1-1; TRBD1 might be the D (6 bases). From germline, CDR1 is SGHTA and CDR2 FQGTGA. The V end lost 5 bases, the J end lost 7 bases, and 14 bases lay between the germline ends. The CDR3 covers 13 residues. The CDR3 coding sequence is TGTGCCAGCAGCGTACAGGGAGGGGGTGAAGCTTTCTTT. Translated, it gives CASSVQGGGEAFF.

This clone has a handful of counts. The chain uses TRBV29-1 and TRBJ2-7, with 7 positions matching TRBD2. Germline V gene lookup returns CDR1 SQVTM and CDR2 ANQGSEA. Trimming at V came to 7 bases and at J to 5 bases, leaving 5 bases not matched to a gene. The CDR3 contains 11 residues. The CDR3 bases are TGCAGCGGCCGGGGAGGGAACGAGCAGTACTTC. Its protein is CSGRGGNEQYF.

The genes are TRBV7-8 and TRBJ1-5; D remains ambiguous. The CDR3 sequence is 15 residues long. Germline assignment: CDR1 SGHVS and CDR2 FQNEAQ. V lost 4 bases to trimming and J lost 2 bases, with 12 bases between them. DNA of the CDR3: TGTGCCAGCAGCTGGGGAGCCGAGCGCAATCAGCCCCAGCATTTT. Translated: CASSWGAERNQPQHF.

This chain connects TRBV2 to TRBJ1-2, with a tentative D call TRBD1 (6 bases). The length of the CDR3 is 12 residues. Looked up from germline, CDR1 is SNHLY and CDR2 is FYNNEI. Between the trimmed V and J ends, which lost 6 bases and 7 bases, there was a span of 12 bases. The CDR3 DNA reads TGTGCCAGCAGGCAGGGGCGAGGTGGCTACACCTTC. Translation: CASRQGRGGYTF.

The V gene is TRBV2, the J gene TRBJ2-5; D may correspond to TRBD1 or TRBD2 (6 bases each). The CDR3 is made up of 13 amino acids. V gave up 2 bases and J gave up 5 bases, with 9 bases separating them. Per the germline V gene, CDR1 is SNHLY and CDR2 is FYNNEI. CDR3 loop: CASSEWGAETQYF. In DNA form, the CDR3 reads TGTGCCAGCAGTGAATGGGGGGCCGAGACCCAGTACTTC.

The rearrangement joins TRBV7-9 to TRBJ2-7; D is unclear. The CDR3 loop spans 13 amino acids. With 5 bases removed from V and 2 bases from J, the gap between germline ends came to 10 bases. In germline, CDR1 is SEHNR, CDR2 FQNEAQ (reference sequence). CDR3: CASSPKGPYEQYF. CDR3 bases: TGTGCCAGCAGCCCTAAAGGACCCTACGAGCAGTACTTC.

A note on this clone: Other nucleotide sequences from this sample produce the same CDR3. The chain uses TRBV5-1 and TRBJ2-3, with D possibly being TRBD2 (6 bases). Germline loops: CDR1 SGHRS, CDR2 YFSETQ. CDR3 length equals 14 residues. V was pared by 0 bases and J by 2 bases, with 7 bases between. The CDR3 bases are TGCGCCAGCAGCTTGGGCGGGACCACAGATACGCAGTATTTT. This sequence encodes CASSLGGTTDTQYF.

This clone was seen a handful of times. The V and J genes are TRBV2 and TRBJ2-6, with 7 bases identical to TRBD1. Germline V gene lookup returns CDR1 SNHLY and CDR2 FYNNEI. This CDR3 comprises 15 residues. J lost 2 bases, V lost 5 bases, and 3 bases had no gene match. The CDR3 protein is CASSQTGAGANVLTF. The CDR3, as DNA: TGTGCCAGCAGTCAAACAGGGGCTGGGGCCAACGTCCTGACTTTC.